One sample yielded the 19 T cell receptor beta chains listed below, sequenced in a study of untreated major depressive disorder. Libraries were prepared by immunoSEQ multiplex PCR; TCRdb keeps only in-frame clonotypes and omits some of them. The sample has 20,000 to 25,000 clones; about 90% are singletons. Sequenced: CD4+ T cells from PBMCs. These TCRs come from a woman in her thirties or forties in good health.

In nucleotides, the CDR3 is TGTGCCAGCAGCGTAGGAGACCCTACAGGGGGCTCGTTGGAGACCCAGTACTTC. Its protein is CASSVGDPTGGSLETQYF. The rearrangement links TRBV9 to TRBJ2-5; 9 positions agree with TRBD1. The V gene end was trimmed by 0 bases and the J gene end by 5 bases; junction bases not matched to a gene: 14. Germline values: CDR1 SGDLS, CDR2 YYNGEE. This CDR3 contains 18 residues.

This chain connects TRBV5-1 to TRBJ2-7; tentatively, D is TRBD2 (6 bases). CDR3 length equals 17 residues. V lost 4 bases, J lost 0 bases, and 20 bases lay in between. Germline V gene lookup returns CDR1 SGHRS and CDR2 YFSETQ. CDR3 protein: CASSPAPLAPGSYEQYF. DNA for the CDR3: TGCGCCAGCAGCCCTGCACCACTAGCTCCAGGCTCCTACGAGCAGTACTTC. Looking up the rest from reference TRBV5-1 and TRBJ2-7 gives the full variable domain: KAGVTQTPRYLIKTRGQQVTLSCSPISGHRSVSWYQQTPGQGLQFLFEYFSETQRNKGNFPGRFSGRQFSNSRSEMNVSTLELGDSALYLCASSPAPLAPGSYEQYFGPGTRLTVT.

The chain combines TRBV30 with TRBJ1-3; no definite D call. The V and J ends lost 5 bases and 14 bases respectively, with 13 bases between them. The CDR3 is 10 residues long. From germline, CDR1 is GTSNPN and CDR2 SVGIG (reference sequence). The CDR3 region is CAWGKSGLYF. The DNA for the CDR3 is TGTGCCTGGGGCAAGTCGGGATTATATTTT.

CDR3 in amino acids: CSARPTFEAFF. CDR3 sequence (DNA): TGCAGTGCTAGACCGACCTTCGAAGCTTTCTTT. The rearrangement links TRBV20-1 to TRBJ1-1; D ambiguous. This CDR3 spans 11 amino acids. The germline V and J ends were trimmed by 2 bases and 8 bases, with 9 bases remaining between them. Germline assignment: CDR1 DFQATT and CDR2 SNEGSKA (reference sequence).

This clone came up a few times. The rearrangement joins TRBV6-5 to TRBJ1-6; TRBD1 might be the D (5 bases). Germline CDR1 is MNHEY and CDR2 is SVGAGI. CDR3 length: 14 amino acids. The V end was cut by 5 bases, the J end by 7 bases, with 12 bases between. CDR3 region: CASSQGPRNSPLHF. The CDR3 coding sequence is TGTGCCAGCAGTCAGGGTCCTAGGAATTCACCCCTCCACTTT.

The chain links TRBV27 to TRBJ2-6, with D unclear. This CDR3 region has 16 residues. Germline V gene sequence: CDR1 MNHEY, CDR2 SMNVEV (reference sequence). V was clipped by 0 bases and J by 3 bases, with 9 bases between them. This chain's CDR3 is CASSLSNLGGANVLTF. CDR3 nucleotide sequence: TGTGCCAGCAGTTTATCGAACCTGGGTGGGGCCAACGTCCTGACTTTC.

The rearrangement uses TRBV10-1 and TRBJ2-5; D might be TRBD2 (5 bases). CDR1 and CDR2 (germline): WNHNN, SYGVQD (reference sequence). The V end was cut by 8 bases, the J end by 3 bases, with 13 bases between. The CDR3 is 13 amino acids. The CDR3 region is CASAGLGEETQYF. The CDR3 DNA reads TGCGCCAGCGCCGGACTTGGGGAAGAGACCCAGTACTTC.

The chain combines TRBV6-6 with TRBJ1-2, with 12 bases aligning to TRBD1. CDR1 MNHNY and CDR2 SVGAGI come from the germline V gene (reference sequence). CDR3 size: 15 residues. V was clipped by 2 bases and J by 3 bases; unmatched bases: 1. CDR3 amino acids: CASSYGTGGDYGYTF. The CDR3 DNA sequence: TGTGCCAGCAGTTACGGGACAGGGGGCGACTATGGCTACACCTTC.

The V gene is TRBV5-1, the J gene TRBJ2-1, with a possible D match to TRBD2 (6 bases). Looked up from germline, CDR1 is SGHRS and CDR2 is YFSETQ. This CDR3 contains 16 residues. Between the trimmed V and J ends, which lost 0 bases and 9 bases, there was a span of 19 bases. The DNA of the CDR3 is TGCGCCAGCAGCTTGGACGCGGGGTCGGGGTTAGGTGAGCAGTTCTTC. It specifies CASSLDAGSGLGEQFF.

The chain employs TRBV4-3 and TRBJ1-1; D remains unclear. The CDR3 is made up of 11 amino acids. In germline, CDR1 is LGHNA, CDR2 YSLEER. V lost 6 bases to trimming and J lost 2 bases, with 4 bases between them. Written as DNA, the CDR3 is TGCGCCAGCAGGAAAAACACTGAAGCTTTCTTT. The encoded protein is CASRKNTEAFF.

V usage is TRBV2 and J usage is TRBJ2-1; 11 bases line up with TRBD2. This CDR3 is 16 amino acids long. The V gene end was trimmed by 1 base and the J gene end by 3 bases; junction bases not matched to a gene: 2. Germline V gene data show CDR1 as SNHLY and CDR2 as FYNNEI. CDR3 sequence (DNA): TGTGCCAGCAGTGAAGGGCTAGCGGGAGGCTACAATGAGCAGTTCTTC. Its translation is CASSEGLAGGYNEQFF. The whole variable domain, filled in from reference TRBV2 and TRBJ2-1, reads EPEVTQTPSHQVTQMGQEVILRCVPISNHLYFYWYRQILGQKVEFLVSFYNNEISEKSEIFDDQFSVERPDGSNFTLKIRSTKLEDSAMYFCASSEGLAGGYNEQFFGPGTRLTVL.

The chain uses TRBV7-3 and TRBJ2-2; D unresolved. Trimming shortened V by 2 bases and J by 0 bases, and 7 bases separated the two germline ends. The germline CDR1 and CDR2 sequences are SGHTA and FQGTGA. The CDR3 loop spans 15 amino acids. The CDR3 spells CASSLGPANTGELFF. The CDR3 nucleotides are TGTGCCAGCAGCTTAGGGCCTGCGAACACCGGGGAGCTGTTTTTT.

The chain employs TRBV9 and TRBJ2-2; 8 bases fit TRBD2. The CDR3 contains 19 residues. Germline values: CDR1 SGDLS, CDR2 YYNGEE. Trimming took 2 bases from V and 1 from J; bases not matched to a gene: 13. CDR3 coding DNA: TGTGCCAGCAGCGTGACCATACGGAGGCGGGGGGAGAACACCGGGGAGCTGTTTTTT. Protein: CASSVTIRRRGENTGELFF.

The V gene is TRBV20-1, the J gene TRBJ2-3, with D unresolved. Trimming stripped 5 bases from V and 5 bases from J, with 5 bases between. The CDR3 consists of 10 residues. Germline CDR1 reads DFQATT; CDR2 reads SNEGSKA (reference sequence). CDR3 DNA: TGCAGTGCTCTCCTAGATACGCAGTATTTT. Its translation is CSALLDTQYF.

The chain has TRBV29-1 and TRBJ1-1; no definite D call. The germline CDR1 and CDR2 sequences are SQVTM and ANQGSEA. Deletions cut 7 bases from V and 6 bases from J, with 12 bases between. There are 11 residues in the CDR3. The CDR3 region is CSADEGSEAFF. DNA for the CDR3: TGCAGCGCTGATGAGGGCTCTGAAGCTTTCTTT.

V gene TRBV9 combines with J gene TRBJ1-1; tentative D call: TRBD1 (5 bases). This CDR3 contains 14 residues. CDR1 is SGDLS and CDR2 is YYNGEE in the germline V gene. V lost 2 bases, J lost 1 base, and 9 bases lay in between. This CDR3 reads CASSVSGTNTEAFF. CDR3 bases: TGTGCCAGCAGCGTGTCTGGGACGAACACTGAAGCTTTCTTT.

The J gene is TRBJ2-5, the V gene TRBV25-1; 9 bases are a match to TRBD2. This CDR3 region has 17 residues. V was clipped by 3 bases and J by 2 bases; unmatched bases: 10. CDR1 is MGHDK and CDR2 is SYGVNS in the germline V gene. CDR3 in amino acids: CASSDGAGGTVQETQYF. CDR3 sequence (DNA): TGTGCCAGCAGTGATGGAGCGGGGGGTACAGTTCAAGAGACCCAGTACTTC. The variable domain in full, with the rest retrieved from reference TRBV25-1 and TRBJ2-5, is EADIYQTPRYLVIGTGKKITLECSQTMGHDKMYWYQQDPGMELHLIHYSYGVNSTEKGDLSSESTVSRIRTEHFPLTLESARPSHTSQYLCASSDGAGGTVQETQYFGPGTRLLVL.

The chain carries TRBV4-1 and TRBJ1-2; D gene unclear. Trimming shortened V by 1 base and J by 1 base, and 19 bases separated the two germline ends. Germline V gives CDR1 MGHRA, CDR2 YSYEKL. The CDR3 totals 18 residues. This CDR3 is CASSQVFTRDPVNYGYTF. The CDR3 nucleotides read TGCGCCAGCAGCCAAGTTTTTACACGGGATCCGGTTAACTATGGCTACACCTTC.

This rearrangement joins TRBV4-2 to TRBJ2-1; perhaps TRBD1 as D (5 bases). Germline CDR1 LGHNA, CDR2 YNFKEQ. Trimming removed 4 bases from V and 5 bases from J, with 9 bases in between. This CDR3 region has 13 residues. As DNA, the CDR3 is TGTGCCAGCAGCCGCCTGACAGACAATGAGCAGTTCTTC. Protein product: CASSRLTDNEQFF.